This TCR beta chain was documented in a study of long-term antiretroviral therapy in people with HIV. Survey-level immunoSEQ v3.0 assays were run. Here immunoSEQ multiplex PCR was the method, and the copy in TCRdb shows in-frame clones only, minus some. The sample holds tens of thousands of clones, roughly 90% seen once. Germline assignment: CDR1 SGHAT and CDR2 FQNNGV. The trim removed 1 base at V and 6 bases at J, leaving 8 bases unmatched. The CDR3 is made up of 16 amino acids. The sequencing here drew on unsorted PBMCs, taken 5.2 years after starting antiretroviral therapy. The gene calls are TRBV11-2 and TRBJ2-3; 9 bases line up with TRBD2. The clonotype comes from a woman in her thirties or forties with HIV. In nucleotides, the CDR3 is TGTGCCAGCAGCTTAGTTCGCGGGGGGGCCAGCGATACGCAGTATTTT. Amino acid sequence: CASSLVRGGASDTQYF.